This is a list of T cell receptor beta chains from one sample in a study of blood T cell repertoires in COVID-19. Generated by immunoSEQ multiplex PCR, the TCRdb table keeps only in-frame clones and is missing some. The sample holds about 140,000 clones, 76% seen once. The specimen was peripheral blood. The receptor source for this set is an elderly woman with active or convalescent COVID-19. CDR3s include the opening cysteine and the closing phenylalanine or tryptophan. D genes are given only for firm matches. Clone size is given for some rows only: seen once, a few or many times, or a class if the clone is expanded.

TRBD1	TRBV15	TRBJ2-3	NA	CATSRDRGGTDTQYF	TGTGCCACCAGCAGGGACAGGGGAGGCACAGATACGCAGTATTTT
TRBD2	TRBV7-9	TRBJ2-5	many	CASSLAASGEVQETQYF	TGTGCCAGCAGCTTAGCGGCTAGCGGGGAAGTTCAAGAGACCCAGTACTTC
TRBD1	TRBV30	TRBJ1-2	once	CACAGTGGRGYTF	TGTGCCTGTGCCGGGACAGGGGGCCGTGGCTACACCTTC
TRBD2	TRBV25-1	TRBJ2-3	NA	CASSGRGGQLDTQYF	TGTGCCAGCAGTGGTCGGGGGGGCCAATTGGATACGCAGTATTTT
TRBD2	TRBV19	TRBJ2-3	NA	CASRRGGGTDTQYF	TGTGCCAGTAGACGGGGGGGCGGCACAGATACGCAGTATTTT
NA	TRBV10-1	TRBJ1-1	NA	CASSESATGNTEAFF	TGCGCCAGCAGTGAGTCGGCGACAGGGAACACTGAAGCTTTCTTT
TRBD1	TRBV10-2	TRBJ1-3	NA	CASRPGQGAVGNTIYF	TGCGCCAGCAGACCCGGACAGGGGGCGGTCGGAAACACCATATATTTT
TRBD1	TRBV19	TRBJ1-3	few	CASRTDRGSGNTIYF	TGTGCCAGTAGAACCGACAGGGGCTCTGGAAACACCATATATTTT
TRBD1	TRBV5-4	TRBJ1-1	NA	CASSPGTGLFMNTEAFF	TGTGCCAGCAGTCCAGGGACAGGGCTATTCATGAACACTGAAGCTTTCTTT
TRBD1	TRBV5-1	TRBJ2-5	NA	CASSFGDRGFRETQYF	TGCGCCAGCAGCTTTGGTGACAGGGGCTTTCGGGAGACCCAGTACTTC
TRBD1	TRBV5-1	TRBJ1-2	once	CASSRETGVRYGYTF	TGCGCCAGCAGCCGAGAAACAGGGGTTCGTTATGGCTACACCTTC
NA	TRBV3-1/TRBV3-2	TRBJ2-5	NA	CASTSGVGAPPKTQYF	TGTGCCAGCACCTCGGGGGTAGGGGCCCCCCCCAAGACCCAGTACTTC
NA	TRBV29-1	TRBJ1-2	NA	CSVQGEGGSYGYTF	TGCAGCGTCCAAGGGGAGGGTGGTAGCTATGGCTACACCTTC
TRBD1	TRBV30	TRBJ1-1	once	CACQNPDRQTEAFF	TGTGCCTGCCAAAATCCGGACAGGCAAACTGAAGCTTTCTTT
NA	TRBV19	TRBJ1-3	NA	CASSSDSRSGNTIYF	TGTGCCAGTAGTTCCGACTCCCGCTCTGGAAACACCATATATTTT
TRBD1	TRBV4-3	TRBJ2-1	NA	CASSQRTGTGLFF	TGCGCCAGCAGCCAAAGAACCGGGACAGGGTTGTTCTTC
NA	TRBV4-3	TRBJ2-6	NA	CASSQDARGPGANVLTF	TGCGCCAGCAGCCAAGACGCGCGGGGGCCTGGGGCCAACGTCCTGACTTTC
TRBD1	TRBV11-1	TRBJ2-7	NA	CASSLDRAGGSYEQYF	TGTGCCAGCAGCTTAGACCGGGCAGGGGGCTCCTACGAGCAGTACTTC
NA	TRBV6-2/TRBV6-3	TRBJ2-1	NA	CASSFEAASYNEQFF	TGTGCCAGCAGCTTCGAGGCGGCCTCCTACAATGAGCAGTTCTTC
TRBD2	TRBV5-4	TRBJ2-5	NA	CASRPEGRGGGETQYF	TGTGCCAGCAGGCCAGAAGGGCGGGGGGGCGGAGAGACCCAGTACTTC
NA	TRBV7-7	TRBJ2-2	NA	CASSLARGRNTGELFF	TGTGCTAGCAGCTTAGCTCGCGGAAGGAACACCGGGGAGCTGTTTTTT
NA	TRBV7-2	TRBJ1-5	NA	CASSPSDWGQPQHF	TGTGCCAGCAGCCCCTCGGACTGGGGTCAGCCCCAGCATTTT
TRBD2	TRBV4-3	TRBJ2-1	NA	CASSRRGPASGGAGNEQFF	TGCGCCAGCAGCCGCAGGGGCCCAGCTAGCGGGGGGGCCGGGAATGAGCAGTTCTTC
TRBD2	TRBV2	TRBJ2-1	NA	CASNWAGGQTDEQFF	TGTGCCAGCAATTGGGCGGGGGGCCAAACTGATGAGCAGTTCTTC
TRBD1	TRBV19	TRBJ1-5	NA	CASRGTGGINQPQHF	TGTGCCAGTAGGGGGACAGGGGGAATTAATCAGCCCCAGCATTTT
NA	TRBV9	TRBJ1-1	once	CASSVGGHLNTEAFF	TGTGCCAGCAGCGTAGGAGGGCACCTGAACACTGAAGCTTTCTTT
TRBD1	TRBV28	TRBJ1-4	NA	CATRKGQGPPNEKLFF	TGTGCCACCCGGAAAGGACAGGGTCCACCTAATGAAAAACTGTTTTTT
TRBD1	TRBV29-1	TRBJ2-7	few	CSATGGANYEQYF	TGCAGCGCGACAGGGGGCGCGAACTACGAGCAGTACTTC
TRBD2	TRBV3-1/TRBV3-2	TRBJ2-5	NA	CASSRTSGEETQYF	TGTGCCAGCAGCCGTACTAGCGGGGAAGAGACCCAGTACTTC
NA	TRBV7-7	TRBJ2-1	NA	CASSPSPYNEQFF	TGTGCTAGCAGCCCCTCCCCCTACAATGAGCAGTTCTTC
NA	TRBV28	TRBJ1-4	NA	CASSLIWAEATNEKLFF	TGTGCCAGCAGTTTAATCTGGGCAGAAGCAACTAATGAAAAACTGTTTTTT
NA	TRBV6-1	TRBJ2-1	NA	CASSESAGTNEQFF	TGTGCCAGCAGTGAATCGGCGGGGACCAATGAGCAGTTCTTC
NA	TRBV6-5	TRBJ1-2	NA	CASSSGLDYGYTF	TGTGCCAGCAGTTCTGGACTTGACTATGGCTACACCTTC
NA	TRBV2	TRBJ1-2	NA	CASRTRGYTF	TGTGCCAGCAGGACAAGGGGCTACACCTTC
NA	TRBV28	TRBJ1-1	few	CASILGRSTEAFF	TGTGCCAGCATCCTTGGAAGGAGCACTGAAGCTTTCTTT